This T cell receptor (beta chain) was identified in a study of T-cell reconstitution after alpha-beta-depleted transplantation in children. Study-wide findings and caveats: TCRbeta diversity was high at day 60 in some patients (a result of surviving recipient T cells and thymic progenitors). Several hundred graft clones that had expanded were reportedly the source of alpha-beta T cells about two months after transplant.

The V and J ends lost 6 bases and 6 bases respectively, with 15 bases between them. Germline CDR1 reads MNHNY; CDR2 reads SVGAGI (reference sequence). The CDR3 has 13 residues. TCRbeta library construction was performed incorporating unique molecular identifiers. TCRdb ran MiXCR on the PCR reads and lists one entry per CDR3 protein. Of some 450,000 distinct CDR3 sequences detected, 43% appear once; the ten largest clones hold roughly a quarter. In the case of this clonotype: Its antigen is currently unknown.

The receptor was derived from a girl under 10 years old with aplastic anemia, due to receive a stem cell transplant. The rearrangement links TRBV6-6 to TRBJ2-7; D is perhaps TRBD1 (6 bases). The source was PBMCs, collected before TCRalphabeta/CD19-depleted stem cell transplant. CDR3 in DNA: TGTGCCAGCAGGCTTTTACAGGGCGGCGAGCAGTACTTC. Residues: CASRLLQGGEQYF.